The 13 T cell receptor beta chains in this list originate from one sample, sequenced in a study of T cell repertoires in cytomegalovirus infection. TCRdb reprocessed the reads with MiXCR, giving one entry per CDR3 protein. The sample yields some 800,000 distinct CDR3 sequences, 29% seen once. These receptors have no known antigen. The sequences come from cultured CD8+ T cells from PBMCs, collected from culture after CMV antigen stimulation. All receptors derive from a human donor in good health (CMV status not recorded). Some clones in this sample may be carry-over from other donors' samples.

This clonotype came up a few times. The gene calls are TRBV24-1 and TRBJ2-2, with D unresolved. V gave up 3 bases and J gave up 3 bases, with 13 bases separating them. Germline lookup yields CDR1 KGHDR and CDR2 SFDVKD. The CDR3 sequence is 16 residues long. CDR3 amino acids: CATSDAAGGHTGELFF. CDR3 bases: TGTGCCACCAGTGATGCCGCAGGCGGTCACACCGGGGAGCTGTTTTTT.

This clonotype came up a few times. The rearrangement uses TRBV7-8 and TRBJ2-6; TRBD2 aligns across 7 bases. Looked up from germline, CDR1 is SGHVS and CDR2 is FQNEAQ. The CDR3 loop spans 20 amino acids. V shed 0 bases, J shed 4 bases, and the junction held 15 bases outside the gene matches. CDR3 DNA: TGTGCCAGCAGCTTAGCCCCCTGGGGAGGGAACTTCGCCGGGGCCAACGTCCTGACTTTC. Translating it yields CASSLAPWGGNFAGANVLTF.

This chain uses TRBV6-2 or TRBV6-3 with TRBJ1-1; D is ambiguous. V dropped 2 bases and J dropped 11 bases, with 9 bases sitting between them. The CDR3 has 11 residues. Germline lookup yields CDR1 MNHEY and CDR2 SVGEGT. The CDR3 is CASSYGEAAFF. The CDR3 bases are TGTGCCAGCAGTTACGGGGAGGCCGCTTTCTTT.

This clonotype was counted a few times. The chain uses TRBV15 and TRBJ2-3; possibly TRBD2 for D (5 bases). Trimming took off 5 bases at V and 6 bases at J, with 12 bases between the two ends. This CDR3 has 13 residues. CDR1 and CDR2 (germline): LNHNV, YYDKDF (reference sequence). CDR3 sequence (DNA): TGTGCCACCAGCCTAGCTAGCCTCGATACGCAGTATTTT. Translated, it gives CATSLASLDTQYF.

The genes are TRBV4-1 and TRBJ2-3, with 9 bases identical to TRBD1. V trimming: 0 bases; J trimming: 2 bases; junction bases outside the gene matches: 9. This CDR3 contains 18 residues. The V gene's germline CDR1 is MGHRA and CDR2 YSYEKL. CDR3 amino acids: CASSQDLKGTGFTDTQYF. CDR3 bases: TGCGCCAGCAGCCAAGATCTTAAGGGGACAGGGTTCACAGATACGCAGTATTTT.

This clonotype occurred many times. The rearrangement uses TRBV7-2 and TRBJ1-1; no clear D gene. Between the trimmed V and J ends, which lost 1 base and 0 bases, there was a span of 12 bases. Germline V gives CDR1 SGHTA, CDR2 FQGNSA. The CDR3 contains 16 residues. The CDR3 here is CASSLVSGRMNTEAFF. CDR3 in DNA: TGTGCCAGCAGCTTAGTTTCCGGCAGGATGAACACTGAAGCTTTCTTT.

This clonotype has a handful of counts. The rearrangement links TRBV6-1 to TRBJ2-7; the D gene is possibly TRBD2 (6 bases). CDR1 MNHNS and CDR2 SASEGT come from the germline V gene. Trimming took 6 bases from V and 2 from J, leaving 14 bases between them. CDR3 size: 14 residues. The CDR3 here is CASSPGALPYEQYF. CDR3 DNA sequence: TGTGCCAGCAGCCCGGGAGCGCTTCCCTACGAGCAGTACTTC.

This clonotype was observed a few times. V and J are TRBV27 and TRBJ1-6; D call uncertain. CDR3 length equals 14 residues. Trimming shortened V by 5 bases and J by 7 bases, and 12 bases separated the two germline ends. CDR1 and CDR2 from the germline V gene are MNHEY and SMNVEV (reference sequence). The CDR3 DNA follows: TGTGCCAGCAGTACCCCCGGTATGAATTCACCCCTCCACTTT. Its translation: CASSTPGMNSPLHF.

The chain has TRBV6-1 and TRBJ1-3; D call uncertain. V was shortened by 1 base and J by 0 bases, with 7 bases between the two germline ends. Germline V CDR1 and CDR2: MNHNS, SASEGT. This CDR3 has 15 amino acids. CDR3 sequence: CASSEVGSSGNTIYF. The DNA of the CDR3 is TGTGCCAGCAGTGAAGTCGGGAGCTCTGGAAACACCATATATTTT.

This clonotype was recorded a few times. The chain recombines TRBV29-1 with TRBJ2-1, with D possibly TRBD2 on 6 matching bases. Germline CDR1 and CDR2: SQVTM and ANQGSEA. The CDR3 is 12 amino acids. The V and J ends lost 4 bases and 8 bases respectively, with 12 bases between them. The CDR3 coding sequence is TGCAGCGTTGCGTCTGGGGGGTATGAGCAGTTCTTC. Encoded protein: CSVASGGYEQFF.

CDR3 loop: CASRRDGNSNQPQHF. The DNA of the CDR3 is TGTGCCAGCAGACGGGACGGAAATAGCAATCAGCCCCAGCATTTT. This chain links TRBV28 with TRBJ1-5, with TRBD1 as a possible D gene (5 bases). CDR1 and CDR2 from the germline V gene are MDHEN and SYDVKM. The CDR3 length is 15 residues. Trimming cost V 6 bases and J 0 bases, with 12 bases left between them. The variable domain in full, with the rest retrieved from reference TRBV28 and TRBJ1-5, is DVKVTQSSRYLVKRTGEKVFLECVQDMDHENMFWYRQDPGLGLRLIYFSYDVKMKEKGDIPEGYSVSREKKERFSLILESASTNQTSMYLCASRRDGNSNQPQHFGDGTRLSIL.

This clonotype was seen only once. The V call is TRBV7-6, the J call TRBJ2-2; D is ambiguous. CDR1 and CDR2 from the germline V gene are SGHVS and FNYEAQ. V was cut by 3 bases and J by 5 bases, with 13 bases left in between. This CDR3 region has 15 residues. The CDR3 sequence is CASSLGLPETGELFF. The CDR3 nucleotides read TGTGCCAGCAGCTTGGGTCTACCTGAAACCGGGGAGCTGTTTTTT. Variable domain in full (rest from reference TRBV7-6 and TRBJ2-2): GAGVSQSPRYKVTKRGQDVALRCDPISGHVSLYWYRQALGQGPEFLTYFNYEAQQDKSGLPNDRFSAERPEGSISTLTIQRTEQRDSAMYRCASSLGLPETGELFFGEGSRLTVL.

This clonotype was seen more than once but under ten times. V and J are TRBV12-3 or TRBV12-4 and TRBJ2-2, with TRBD2 matching 7 bases. This CDR3 region has 15 residues. Germline trimming cut 6 bases from V and 1 base from J; bases unmatched to any gene: 5. The CDR3 region is CASRGEGRNTGELFF. The CDR3 nucleotides are TGTGCCAGCAGGGGGGAGGGCAGGAACACCGGGGAGCTGTTTTTT.